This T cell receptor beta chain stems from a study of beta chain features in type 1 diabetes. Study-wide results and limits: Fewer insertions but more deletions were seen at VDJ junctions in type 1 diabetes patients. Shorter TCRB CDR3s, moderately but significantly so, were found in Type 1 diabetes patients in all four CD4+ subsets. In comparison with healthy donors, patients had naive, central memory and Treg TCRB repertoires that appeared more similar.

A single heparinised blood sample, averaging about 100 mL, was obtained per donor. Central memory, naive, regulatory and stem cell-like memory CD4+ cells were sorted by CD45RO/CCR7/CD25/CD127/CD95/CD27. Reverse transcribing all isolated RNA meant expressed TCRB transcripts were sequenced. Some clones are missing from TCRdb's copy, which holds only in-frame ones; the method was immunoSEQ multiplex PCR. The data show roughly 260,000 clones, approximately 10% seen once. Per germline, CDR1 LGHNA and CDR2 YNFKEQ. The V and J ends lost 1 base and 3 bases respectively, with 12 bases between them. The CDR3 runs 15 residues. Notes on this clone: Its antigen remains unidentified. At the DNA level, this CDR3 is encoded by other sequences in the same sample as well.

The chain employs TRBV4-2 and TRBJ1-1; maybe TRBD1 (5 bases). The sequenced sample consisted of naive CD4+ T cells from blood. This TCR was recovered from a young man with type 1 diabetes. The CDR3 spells CASSQGQGSDTEAFF. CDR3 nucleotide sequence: TGTGCCAGCAGCCAAGGGCAGGGATCTGACACTGAAGCTTTCTTT.